This passage covers 25 T cell receptor beta chains from one sample sequenced in a study of shared clonotypes between healthy human individuals. The data were produced by immunoSEQ multiplex PCR, yet TCRdb's version contains in-frame clones alone and is incomplete. Counted here are approximately 1,500,000 clones, 96% occurring once; the ten biggest clones make up roughly 1.2%. Sequencing input: naive CD4+ T cells sorted from blood. Subset: CD45RA+ positively selected. The receptors were sampled from a man aged 30 to 45 in good health.

The chain recombines TRBV5-1 with TRBJ2-2, with D possibly being TRBD1 or TRBD2 (5 bases each). Germline CDR1 reads SGHRS; CDR2 reads YFSETQ. The CDR3 runs 15 residues. Trimming shortened V by 4 bases and J by 4 bases, and 14 bases separated the two germline ends. CDR3 DNA: TGCGCCAGCAGCCCATCGGGGCAGTTCACCGGGGAGCTGTTTTTT. Protein sequence: CASSPSGQFTGELFF. The full variable domain, completed using reference TRBV5-1 and TRBJ2-2, is KAGVTQTPRYLIKTRGQQVTLSCSPISGHRSVSWYQQTPGQGLQFLFEYFSETQRNKGNFPGRFSGRQFSNSRSEMNVSTLELGDSALYLCASSPSGQFTGELFFGEGSRLTVL.

This sequence joins TRBV7-6 and TRBJ1-5, with TRBD1 identical over 7 bases. V shed 5 bases, J shed 9 bases, and the junction held 10 bases outside the gene matches. Germline values: CDR1 SGHVS, CDR2 FNYEAQ. CDR3 size: 14 residues. The CDR3 loop is CASSPGQRTGPQHF. The DNA of the CDR3 is TGTGCCAGCAGCCCGGGACAGCGGACTGGGCCCCAGCATTTT.

The rearrangement links TRBV11-3 to TRBJ2-1; D is undetermined. V was shortened by 0 bases and J by 7 bases, with 7 bases between the two germline ends. There are 13 residues in the CDR3. CDR1 is SGHNT and CDR2 is YENEEA in the germline V gene. DNA for the CDR3: TGTGCCAGCAGCTTAGATCCGATTAATGAGCAGTTCTTC. It translates to CASSLDPINEQFF.

The chain has TRBV6-5 and TRBJ2-5; tentative D call: TRBD2 (6 bases). V was clipped by 8 bases and J by 4 bases, with 17 bases between them. CDR1 is MNHEY, CDR2 SVGAGI, per germline. The CDR3 is 14 residues long. The CDR3 coding sequence is TGTGCCAGCGGGGAGGAAACTCCTCTAGAGACCCAGTACTTC. Its protein product is CASGEETPLETQYF.

This clone appeared once. The chain employs TRBV5-6 and TRBJ2-7; D remains unclear. V was cut by 2 bases and J by 4 bases, with 10 bases left in between. Germline values: CDR1 SGHDT, CDR2 YYEEEE. The CDR3 contains 13 residues. DNA of the CDR3: TGTGCCAGCAGCTTTTTGCCGTCGTACGAGCAGTACTTC. As protein: CASSFLPSYEQYF.

The rearrangement joins TRBV18 to TRBJ1-2, with D hard to call. The germline V and J ends were trimmed by 4 bases and 14 bases, with 20 bases remaining between them. Germline CDR1 and CDR2: KGHSH and LQKENI. CDR3 length: 13 amino acids. Written as DNA, the CDR3 is TGTGCCAGCTCACTCCGCCGGGAACTGCCGGCAACCTTC. Protein: CASSLRRELPATF.

The chain has TRBV11-2 and TRBJ2-5; TRBD1 matches at 7 bases. This CDR3 region has 15 residues. With V trimmed by 6 bases and J by 5 bases, 12 bases remained unmatched. Germline assignment: CDR1 SGHAT and CDR2 FQNNGV. CDR3 in DNA: TGTGCCAGCAGTTACGACAGGGAGAGGGGGGAGACCCAGTACTTC. It is translated as CASSYDRERGETQYF.

This chain joins TRBV7-9 and TRBJ2-3; the D gene could be TRBD1 or TRBD2 (5 bases each). V gave up 5 bases and J gave up 6 bases, with 30 bases separating them. The CDR3 loop spans 19 amino acids. Germline CDR1 and CDR2: SEHNR and FQNEAQ (reference sequence). CDR3 amino acids: CASSPWGGYGDANGDTQYF. The CDR3 DNA is TGTGCCAGCAGCCCGTGGGGCGGGTATGGGGATGCGAACGGGGATACGCAGTATTTT.

The chain carries TRBV7-2 and TRBJ2-1, with TRBD2 as a possible D gene (6 bases). Germline CDR1 and CDR2: SGHTA and FQGNSA. V was shortened by 5 bases and J by 14 bases, with 13 bases between the two germline ends. The CDR3 contains 11 residues. The CDR3 sequence is CASSTTSRKFF. The DNA for the CDR3 is TGTGCCAGCAGCACGACTAGTAGGAAGTTCTTC.

The genes are TRBV4-2 and TRBJ2-1; D uncertain. Trimming removed 6 bases at V and 0 bases at J, with 9 bases between. Germline CDR1 is LGHNA and CDR2 is YNFKEQ. This CDR3 is 14 amino acids long. The CDR3 sequence: CASRGGDSYNEQFF. The CDR3 coding sequence is TGTGCCAGCAGAGGTGGGGACTCCTACAATGAGCAGTTCTTC.

The V call is TRBV11-2, the J call TRBJ2-6; the D call may be TRBD1 or TRBD2 (6 bases each). V was pared by 3 bases and J by 3 bases, with 12 bases between. This CDR3 contains 16 residues. Germline V lookup: CDR1 SGHAT, CDR2 FQNNGV. CDR3 in amino acids: CASSFLQGGGANVLTF. The CDR3 DNA is TGTGCCAGCAGCTTTTTACAGGGAGGTGGGGCCAACGTCCTGACTTTC.

The chain combines TRBV4-1 with TRBJ1-2, with unresolved D. V lost 1 base to trimming and J lost 8 bases, with 20 bases between them. Germline assignment: CDR1 MGHRA and CDR2 YSYEKL. The CDR3 length is 16 residues. The DNA for the CDR3 is TGCGCCAGCAGCCAAGTAAGCCAGTCGGCTTGGGTGGGCTACACCTTC. The encoded protein is CASSQVSQSAWVGYTF.

A note on this clone: The identical CDR3 is also encoded by other nucleotide sequences in the sample. The chain joins TRBV29-1 to TRBJ2-2; 7 nucleotides align to TRBD2. CDR1 SQVTM and CDR2 ANQGSEA come from the germline V gene. The CDR3 totals 14 residues. CDR3 DNA sequence: TGCAGTGTCGCCCGGGGGGCGAACACCGGGGAGCTGTTTTTT. Its translation is CSVARGANTGELFF.

V usage is TRBV15 and J usage is TRBJ2-5; a weak D match, TRBD2 (6 bases). V was clipped by 11 bases and J by 5 bases, with 27 bases between them. CDR3 size: 16 residues. Germline CDR1 and CDR2: LNHNV and YYDKDF (reference sequence). The CDR3 is CASSDPGGKNGETQYF. In nucleotides, the CDR3 is TGTGCCTCCTCAGATCCCGGAGGGAAAAATGGGGAGACCCAGTACTTC.

V and J are TRBV2 and TRBJ2-5; TRBD1 might be the D (6 bases). Trimming took off 5 bases at V and 3 bases at J, with 10 bases between the two ends. The CDR3 extends over 13 amino acids. Germline V gene sequence: CDR1 SNHLY, CDR2 FYNNEI. The CDR3 loop is CASSPGTKETQYF. Here the CDR3 DNA reads TGTGCCAGCAGTCCAGGGACAAAAGAGACCCAGTACTTC.

V usage is TRBV18 and J usage is TRBJ2-7; maybe TRBD1 (5 bases). Germline V gene sequence: CDR1 KGHSH, CDR2 LQKENI. This CDR3 has 14 amino acids. Between the trimmed V and J ends, which lost 6 bases and 2 bases, there was a span of 14 bases. CDR3 DNA: TGTGCCAGCTCTCCGGTGGCCAGGGCCTACGAGCAGTACTTC. Translation: CASSPVARAYEQYF.

This chain's CDR3 is CASSPLTGLNGYTF. CDR3 DNA sequence: TGTGCCAGCAGTCCACTAACAGGGCTCAATGGCTACACCTTC. This chain links TRBV28 with TRBJ1-2; D may be TRBD1 (6 bases). The length of the CDR3 is 14 residues. Trimming removed 5 bases at V and 6 bases at J, with 16 bases between. Germline CDR1 is MDHEN and CDR2 is SYDVKM.

The rearrangement uses TRBV2 and TRBJ1-1; 7 bases are shared with TRBD1. The CDR3 runs 12 residues. J lost 11 bases, V lost 5 bases, and 8 bases had no gene match. In germline, CDR1 is SNHLY, CDR2 FYNNEI. The chain's CDR3 is CASSPYDRAAFF. The CDR3 DNA reads as TGTGCCAGCAGTCCCTACGACAGGGCTGCTTTCTTT.

The V and J genes are TRBV5-6 and TRBJ2-7; D call uncertain. The CDR3 consists of 13 residues. Trimming cost V 4 bases and J 5 bases, with 13 bases left between them. The germline gives CDR1 SGHDT, CDR2 YYEEEE. As DNA, the CDR3 is TGTGCCAGCAGCCAGGTCCGAGGCAACGAGCAGTACTTC. Residues: CASSQVRGNEQYF.

J is TRBJ2-2 and V is TRBV19, with 8 positions matching TRBD2. V was pared by 7 bases and J by 2 bases, with 6 bases of the junction left unmatched. This CDR3 is 15 amino acids long. The germline gives CDR1 LNHDA, CDR2 SQIVND (reference sequence). The CDR3 sequence: CASTPGLVNTGELFF. The CDR3 DNA sequence: TGTGCCAGTACCCCGGGACTAGTTAACACCGGGGAGCTGTTTTTT.

The CDR3 region is CASSQRSQGSGELFF. As DNA, the CDR3 is TGCGCCAGCAGCCAAAGGTCCCAGGGGTCCGGGGAGCTGTTTTTT. V is TRBV4-1 and J is TRBJ2-2; D perhaps matches TRBD1 (6 bases). This CDR3 is 15 amino acids long. Trimming stripped 2 bases from V and 6 bases from J, with 13 bases between. Germline loops: CDR1 MGHRA, CDR2 YSYEKL.

The rearrangement uses TRBV10-3 and TRBJ2-7, with D tentatively TRBD1 (7 bases). Germline V gene data show CDR1 as ENHRY and CDR2 as SYGVKD. CDR3 length: 14 residues. The V gene lost 10 bases and the J gene lost 5 bases, with 21 bases spanning the gap. As DNA, the CDR3 is TGTGCCACCGGAGCGGCGGGACAGCTCCACGAGCAGTACTTC. Amino acid sequence: CATGAAGQLHEQYF.

This chain connects TRBV15 to TRBJ1-2, with D perhaps TRBD1 (5 bases). The CDR3 runs 13 residues. Trimming took off 2 bases at V and 8 bases at J, with 12 bases between the two ends. CDR1 LNHNV and CDR2 YYDKDF come from the germline V gene (reference sequence). The CDR3: CATSRFRDGGYTF. Written as DNA, the CDR3 is TGTGCCACCAGCAGATTCCGGGACGGGGGCTACACCTTC.

The table lists this clone with a count of one. The J gene is TRBJ2-5, the V gene TRBV11-3, with D unclear. The CDR3 is 13 residues long. Germline loops: CDR1 SGHNT, CDR2 YENEEA. Trimming shortened V by 1 base and J by 5 bases, and 8 bases separated the two germline ends. Here the CDR3 reads CASSLGFPETQYF. The CDR3 bases are TGTGCCAGCAGCTTAGGGTTTCCGGAGACCCAGTACTTC.

V is TRBV29-1 and J is TRBJ2-2; D ambiguous. Germline V gene lookup returns CDR1 SQVTM and CDR2 ANQGSEA. The length of the CDR3 is 11 residues. Trimming took 1 base from V and 6 from J, leaving 3 bases between them. The CDR3: CSVEAAGELFF. The DNA of the CDR3 is TGCAGCGTTGAAGCCGCCGGGGAGCTGTTTTTT.